Following are 17 T cell receptor beta chains from one sample sequenced in a study of cytomegalovirus exposure and HLA in healthy donors. The PCR used 60 Vbeta and 13 Jbeta primers. Measured with immunoSEQ multiplex PCR; TCRdb has only the in-frame clones, and not every one. The sample lists fewer than 150,000 clones, about 80% seen once, with 2% to 2.5% in the top ten. The sequenced sample consisted of PBMCs. These receptor sequences come from a man in his thirties or forties in good health and CMV-seronegative.

The chain recombines TRBV28 with TRBJ2-3; the D gene is possibly TRBD2 (6 bases). The length of the CDR3 is 15 residues. The V and J ends lost 5 bases and 5 bases respectively, with 17 bases between them. Germline CDR1 and CDR2: MDHEN and SYDVKM. Written as DNA, the CDR3 is TGTGCCAGCAGTAATGCGGGACTTTTAGGAGATACGCAGTATTTT. It codes for CASSNAGLLGDTQYF. The variable domain in full, with the rest retrieved from reference TRBV28 and TRBJ2-3, is DVKVTQSSRYLVKRTGEKVFLECVQDMDHENMFWYRQDPGLGLRLIYFSYDVKMKEKGDIPEGYSVSREKKERFSLILESASTNQTSMYLCASSNAGLLGDTQYFGPGTRLTVL.

The chain employs TRBV19 and TRBJ2-4; tentatively, D is TRBD2 (5 bases). Germline-derived CDR1 and CDR2 are LNHDA and SQIVND (reference sequence). The CDR3 has 15 amino acids. The V and J ends lost 7 bases and 7 bases respectively, with 20 bases between them. CDR3 region: CASNDPGWGMNIQYF. The CDR3 DNA sequence: TGTGCCAGTAACGATCCGGGATGGGGTATGAACATTCAGTACTTC.

V and J are TRBV19 and TRBJ2-3; D is perhaps TRBD2 (7 bases). The CDR3 loop spans 14 amino acids. The V gene's germline CDR1 is LNHDA and CDR2 SQIVND (reference sequence). Trimming removed 6 bases from V and 3 bases from J, with 13 bases in between. CDR3 amino acids: CASSWGGSTDTQYF. The CDR3 coding sequence is TGTGCCAGTAGCTGGGGGGGCAGTACAGATACGCAGTATTTT.

In nucleotides, the CDR3 is TGTGCCAGCAGTCCCCTCTGGACAGGGGGAATCTATCAGCCCCAGCATTTT. Translating gives CASSPLWTGGIYQPQHF. The chain employs TRBV28 and TRBJ1-5, with 10 bases matching TRBD1. Germline V gives CDR1 MDHEN, CDR2 SYDVKM. With V trimmed by 5 bases and J by 5 bases, 12 bases remained unmatched. CDR3 length equals 17 residues. Supplemented by reference TRBV28 and TRBJ1-5, the full variable domain reads DVKVTQSSRYLVKRTGEKVFLECVQDMDHENMFWYRQDPGLGLRLIYFSYDVKMKEKGDIPEGYSVSREKKERFSLILESASTNQTSMYLCASSPLWTGGIYQPQHFGDGTRLSIL.

This clone was observed a few times. The chain is built from TRBV7-9 and TRBJ2-3; a possible D gene is TRBD1 (5 bases). Germline V CDR1 and CDR2: SEHNR, FQNEAQ (reference sequence). Trimming shortened V by 3 bases and J by 1 base, and 11 bases separated the two germline ends. The CDR3 runs to 15 residues. The CDR3 DNA follows: TGTGCCAGCAGCTTGCGGAGCAGGGGCACAGATACGCAGTATTTT. Its protein product is CASSLRSRGTDTQYF.

This clone was seen only once. This rearrangement joins TRBV5-1 to TRBJ2-1; D unresolved. The CDR3 spans 11 residues. V lost 0 bases to trimming and J lost 10 bases, with 5 bases between them. CDR1 and CDR2 (germline): SGHRS, YFSETQ. The CDR3 sequence: CASSLAGEQFF. In DNA, the CDR3 is TGCGCCAGCAGCTTGGCAGGCGAGCAGTTCTTC.

The count of this clone is one. The genes are TRBV11-2 and TRBJ2-1; no clear D gene. In germline, CDR1 is SGHAT, CDR2 FQNNGV. Trimming took off 2 bases at V and 8 bases at J, with 13 bases between the two ends. This CDR3 spans 14 amino acids. CDR3: CASSLLVLVHEQFF. CDR3 bases: TGTGCCAGCAGCTTACTCGTCCTAGTCCATGAGCAGTTCTTC.

This chain links TRBV28 with TRBJ2-5, with a possible D match to TRBD1 (5 bases). The CDR3 totals 16 residues. V lost 6 bases to trimming and J lost 5 bases, with 22 bases between them. The germline gives CDR1 MDHEN, CDR2 SYDVKM. The CDR3 loop is CASRAAQNWGEETQYF. CDR3 bases: TGTGCCAGCAGGGCCGCTCAAAACTGGGGCGAGGAGACCCAGTACTTC.

There are a few counts of this clone. The V gene is TRBV4-3, the J gene TRBJ1-1, with D hard to call. Deletions cut 4 bases from V and 2 bases from J, with 11 bases between. Germline V CDR1 and CDR2: LGHNA, YSLEER. The CDR3 covers 14 residues. Written as DNA, the CDR3 is TGCGCCAGCAGCCGCGATATCTCAAACACTGAAGCTTTCTTT. The encoded protein is CASSRDISNTEAFF.

The rearrangement links TRBV5-1 to TRBJ2-1; TRBD2 matches 10 bases. The junction had 9 bases not matched to a gene; V was cut back by 7 bases and J by 8 bases. The germline V gene encodes CDR1 SGHRS and CDR2 YFSETQ. This CDR3 region has 14 residues. The DNA of the CDR3 is TGCGCCAGCGGACTAGCGGCCGATGGGCATGAGCAGTTCTTC. Encoded protein: CASGLAADGHEQFF.

The chain has TRBV18 and TRBJ1-1; D remains unclear. V was pared by 8 bases and J by 1 base, with 14 bases between. This CDR3 has 14 amino acids. Germline assignment: CDR1 KGHSH and CDR2 LQKENI. CDR3 sequence: CASRGRDSNTEAFF. The CDR3 bases are TGTGCCAGCCGTGGCCGGGATTCGAACACTGAAGCTTTCTTT.

The chain is built from TRBV7-9 and TRBJ1-2, with a possible D match to TRBD1 (5 bases). CDR3 length: 12 residues. Germline V gene lookup returns CDR1 SEHNR and CDR2 FQNEAQ (reference sequence). Deletions cut 6 bases from V and 6 bases from J, with 11 bases between. As DNA, the CDR3 is TGTGCCAGCAGGGTCGGAGGGGATGGCTACACCTTC. Encoded protein: CASRVGGDGYTF.

The chain has TRBV7-2 and TRBJ1-1; 8 positions match TRBD1. Germline CDR1 SGHTA, CDR2 FQGNSA. With 2 bases clipped from V and 7 bases from J, the junction kept 6 bases outside the gene matches. CDR3 length: 14 amino acids. CDR3 nucleotides: TGTGCCAGCAGCTTACAGGGGGCGCGAGGTGAAGCTTTCTTT. It specifies CASSLQGARGEAFF.

The rearrangement uses TRBV10-1 and TRBJ2-7; D is unclear. The germline V gene has CDR1 WNHNN and CDR2 SYGVQD (reference sequence). V gave up 3 bases and J gave up 0 bases, with 6 bases separating them. The CDR3 is 13 residues long. CDR3 in amino acids: CASSDDFSYEQYF. The CDR3 nucleotides are TGCGCCAGCAGTGATGACTTCTCCTACGAGCAGTACTTC.

The rearrangement uses TRBV4-1 and TRBJ1-5; the match to TRBD1 covers 7 bases. Germline loops: CDR1 MGHRA, CDR2 YSYEKL. The CDR3 totals 17 residues. V lost 1 base to trimming and J lost 0 bases; unmatched junction nucleotides: 6. The CDR3 reads CASSQARRGPSNQPQHF. The DNA of the CDR3 is TGCGCCAGCAGCCAAGCCCGAAGGGGGCCTAGCAATCAGCCCCAGCATTTT.

In its sample, this clone was seen once. The J gene is TRBJ2-3, the V gene TRBV5-6, with D possibly matching TRBD2 (6 bases). Germline CDR1 is SGHDT and CDR2 is YYEEEE. V lost 5 bases to trimming and J lost 5 bases, with 18 bases between them. The CDR3 sequence is 15 residues long. CDR3 DNA sequence: TGTGCCAGCAGGTTACTCCTTTACGGGGGAGATACGCAGTATTTT. This encodes CASRLLLYGGDTQYF.

This clone was seen a few times. The V gene is TRBV6-6, the J gene TRBJ1-1; D is possibly TRBD1 (6 bases). The germline V gene encodes CDR1 MNHNY and CDR2 SVGAGI (reference sequence). CDR3 length: 14 residues. V shed 2 bases and J shed 6 bases, with 13 bases lying between them. The CDR3 DNA reads TGTGCCAGCAGTTACCTAATGCAGGGGTCTGAAGCTTTCTTT. This gives the protein CASSYLMQGSEAFF.